The 31 T cell receptor beta chains presented below share a single source sample, sequenced in a study of T cell responses to AZD1222 COVID-19 vaccine. Some clones are missing from TCRdb's copy, which holds only in-frame ones; the method was immunoSEQ multiplex PCR. Here the sample spans 150,000 to 180,000 clones, roughly 90% being singletons. The source material was peripheral blood, sampled on day 0 of AZD1222 vaccination. The receptors were gathered from an adult in good health.

The V gene is TRBV10-3, the J gene TRBJ2-6, with D uncertain. This CDR3 has 12 residues. Germline V gives CDR1 ENHRY, CDR2 SYGVKD. Trimming removed 3 bases from V and 8 bases from J, with 5 bases in between. CDR3 protein: CAISDQSNVLTF. Written as DNA, the CDR3 is TGTGCCATCAGTGACCAATCCAACGTCCTGACTTTC.

This clone has a handful of counts. V and J are TRBV6-2 or TRBV6-3 and TRBJ1-2, with D uncertain. The CDR3 sequence is 12 residues long. The ends were cut back, 2 bases at V and 8 bases at J, with 9 bases in the middle. Germline CDR1 is MNHEY and CDR2 is SVGEGT. This chain's CDR3 is CASSYPTFGYTF. Here the CDR3 DNA reads TGTGCCAGCAGTTACCCAACCTTCGGCTACACCTTC.

J is TRBJ2-7 and V is TRBV6-1; D is ambiguous. Germline loops: CDR1 MNHNS, CDR2 SASEGT. Trimming cost V 3 bases and J 2 bases, with 14 bases left between them. The CDR3 covers 15 residues. CDR3 sequence reads: CASSDLAHGPYEQYF. The CDR3 DNA reads as TGTGCCAGCAGTGATTTGGCACATGGACCCTACGAGCAGTACTTC.

The chain links TRBV5-4 to TRBJ2-3, with TRBD2 as a possible D gene (5 bases). Trimming cost V 4 bases and J 6 bases, with 15 bases left between them. Germline-derived CDR1 and CDR2 are SGHNT and YYREEE (reference sequence). This CDR3 has 14 amino acids. The CDR3 region is CASSGPEAGDTQYF. For the CDR3, the DNA is TGTGCCAGCAGCGGGCCGGAGGCTGGGGATACGCAGTATTTT. Full variable domain (missing parts from reference TRBV5-4 and TRBJ2-3): ETGVTQSPTHLIKTRGQQVTLRCSSQSGHNTVSWYQQALGQGPQFIFQYYREEENGRGNFPPRFSGLQFPNYSSELNVNALELDDSALYLCASSGPEAGDTQYFGPGTRLTVL.

The rearrangement uses TRBV19 and TRBJ1-1; possibly TRBD1 for D (5 bases). Trimming took 3 bases from V and 2 from J, leaving 13 bases between them. The germline gives CDR1 LNHDA, CDR2 SQIVND (reference sequence). This CDR3 region has 15 residues. The CDR3 reads CASSIGATVNTEAFF. In DNA, the CDR3 is TGTGCCAGTAGTATCGGGGCGACGGTAAACACTGAAGCTTTCTTT.

The chain recombines TRBV5-4 with TRBJ2-5, with no clear D. Germline CDR1 reads SGHNT; CDR2 reads YYREEE (reference sequence). The V end was cut by 1 base, the J end by 5 bases, with 12 bases between. The CDR3 extends over 14 amino acids. CDR3 loop: CASSLNQERETQYF. The CDR3 nucleotides are TGTGCCAGCAGCTTGAACCAGGAGAGGGAGACCCAGTACTTC.

The chain is built from TRBV4-1 and TRBJ1-4; D is perhaps TRBD1 (5 bases). CDR3 size: 16 residues. Germline V gene sequence: CDR1 MGHRA, CDR2 YSYEKL. V shed 0 bases and J shed 8 bases, with 16 bases lying between them. CDR3 in DNA: TGCGCCAGCAGCCAAGATGATGGGGGGGTGGGCGAAAAACTGTTTTTT. It encodes CASSQDDGGVGEKLFF.

CDR3 amino acids: CASSLEGLNYGYTF. CDR3 DNA sequence: TGTGCCAGCAGCTTGGAAGGACTAAACTATGGCTACACCTTC. This chain uses TRBV5-6 with TRBJ1-2; D remains unclear. The CDR3 spans 14 residues. Germline V gene data show CDR1 as SGHDT and CDR2 as YYEEEE. V was pared by 0 bases and J by 2 bases, with 8 bases between.

The chain uses TRBV19 and TRBJ1-2; D not certain. Germline lookup yields CDR1 LNHDA and CDR2 SQIVND (reference sequence). The length of the CDR3 is 11 residues. The V end was cut by 3 bases, the J end by 4 bases, with 3 bases between. CDR3 residues: CASSIGYGYTF. In DNA form, the CDR3 reads TGTGCCAGTAGTATCGGCTATGGCTACACCTTC.

The CDR3 region is CASSLNLGLAGDSYEQYF. In DNA, the CDR3 is TGTGCCAGCAGCTTAAATTTGGGACTAGCGGGGGACTCCTACGAGCAGTACTTC. The chain employs TRBV7-9 and TRBJ2-7; 14 nucleotides line up with TRBD2. This CDR3 has 18 residues. Germline CDR1 SEHNR, CDR2 FQNEAQ (reference sequence). The ends lost 2 bases at V and 0 bases at J; junction bases unmatched: 6.

The gene calls are TRBV30 and TRBJ1-2, with 8 nucleotides matching TRBD1. There are 13 residues in the CDR3. Per germline, CDR1 GTSNPN and CDR2 SVGIG (reference sequence). CDR3 sequence reads: CARDRNYSGGYTF. CDR3 nucleotides: TGTGCGAGGGACAGGAACTATTCAGGCGGCTACACCTTC.

The DNA of the CDR3 is TGTGCCAGCAGCTTGGCGGGACAGGGGGTATTAGGTGCTGAAGCTTTCTTT. It yields the protein CASSLAGQGVLGAEAFF. The J gene is TRBJ1-1, the V gene TRBV5-4, with TRBD1 identical over 11 bases. The CDR3 sequence is 17 residues long. V shed 0 bases, J shed 6 bases, and the junction held 10 bases outside the gene matches. The germline CDR1 and CDR2 sequences are SGHNT and YYREEE (reference sequence).

The chain joins TRBV5-5 to TRBJ2-2; a possible D gene is TRBD1 (7 bases). CDR1 and CDR2 from the germline V gene are SGHKS and YYEKEE (reference sequence). The V end lost 2 bases, the J end lost 4 bases, and 12 bases lay between the germline ends. The CDR3 is 15 residues long. CDR3 DNA sequence: TGTGCCAGCAGCTTCCAGGGGGGAGTCACCGGGGAGCTGTTTTTT. Its translation is CASSFQGGVTGELFF.

This clone was found once. CDR3 DNA: TGTGCCAGCAGCCTGACAGGGGCAAGGCCCCAGCATTTT. This gives the protein CASSLTGARPQHF. The chain links TRBV7-9 to TRBJ1-5, with TRBD1 matching over 8 bases. The CDR3 extends over 13 amino acids. The junction had 6 bases not matched to a gene; V was cut back by 5 bases and J by 9 bases. In germline, CDR1 is SEHNR, CDR2 FQNEAQ (reference sequence). Complete variable domain (other parts from reference TRBV7-9 and TRBJ1-5): DTGVSQNPRHKITKRGQNVTFRCDPISEHNRLYWYRQTLGQGPEFLTYFQNEAQLEKSRLLSDRFSAERPKGSFSTLEIQRTEQGDSAMYLCASSLTGARPQHFGDGTRLSIL.

As for this clone: Other DNA sequences in the sample encode the same CDR3. This chain connects TRBV11-3 to TRBJ2-1; a possible D gene is TRBD1 (5 bases). From germline, CDR1 is SGHNT and CDR2 YENEEA. Trimming stripped 6 bases from V and 4 bases from J, with 10 bases between. The CDR3 spans 13 residues. CDR3 sequence reads: CASSPQGYNEQFF. The CDR3 region has the DNA TGTGCCAGCAGTCCGCAGGGATACAATGAGCAGTTCTTC. Full variable domain (missing parts from reference TRBV11-3 and TRBJ2-1): EAGVVQSPRYKIIEKKQPVAFWCNPISGHNTLYWYLQNLGQGPELLIRYENEEAVDDSQLPKDRFSAERLKGVDSTLKIQPAELGDSAVYLCASSPQGYNEQFFGPGTRLTVL.

The chain recombines TRBV27 with TRBJ1-4; D unclear. The CDR3 totals 13 residues. V was shortened by 5 bases and J by 5 bases, with 9 bases between the two germline ends. Germline V gene data show CDR1 as MNHEY and CDR2 as SMNVEV (reference sequence). CDR3 amino acids: CASSGVLNEKLFF. CDR3 sequence (DNA): TGTGCCAGCAGTGGAGTCCTCAATGAAAAACTGTTTTTT.

The chain links TRBV27 to TRBJ2-3; 7 bases fit TRBD2. Germline CDR1 and CDR2: MNHEY and SMNVEV (reference sequence). The CDR3 runs to 14 residues. The junction had 9 bases not matched to a gene; V was cut back by 7 bases and J by 5 bases. CDR3 nucleotides: TGTGCCAGCACCATTGCGGCGGGAGTAGATACGCAGTATTTT. Amino acids: CASTIAAGVDTQYF.

The CDR3 region is CASSLRMGDTQYF. As DNA, the CDR3 is TGCGCCAGCAGCTTGCGGATGGGGGATACGCAGTATTTT. V gene TRBV5-1 combines with J gene TRBJ2-3; D uncertain. This CDR3 comprises 13 residues. Germline V gene sequence: CDR1 SGHRS, CDR2 YFSETQ. Trimming left V 1 base short and J 6 bases short, with 9 bases between.

The rearrangement links TRBV7-2 to TRBJ1-2; D not resolved. Germline V gives CDR1 SGHTA, CDR2 FQGNSA. Trimming cost V 0 bases and J 8 bases, with 10 bases left between them. The CDR3 has 13 amino acids. In DNA form, the CDR3 reads TGTGCCAGCAGCTTAGCGAGGGTAGGAGGCTACACCTTC. As protein: CASSLARVGGYTF.

The chain combines TRBV28 with TRBJ1-5; TRBD1 might be the D (5 bases). Germline CDR1 and CDR2: MDHEN and SYDVKM. V lost 7 bases to trimming and J lost 6 bases, with 16 bases between them. This CDR3 has 14 amino acids. CDR3 coding DNA: TGTGCCAGCACCCTAGTGGGGGACCTTCAGCCCCAGCATTTT. Translated: CASTLVGDLQPQHF.

The chain joins TRBV27 to TRBJ1-3, with D possibly TRBD1 on 5 matching bases. There are 17 residues in the CDR3. V lost 6 bases and J lost 4, with 22 bases in between. Germline V gene lookup returns CDR1 MNHEY and CDR2 SMNVEV (reference sequence). CDR3 sequence (DNA): TGTGCCAGCAGCCAGATACAAATCAGGGAGGGCGGAAACACCATATATTTT. Translation: CASSQIQIREGGNTIYF.

V is TRBV7-3 and J is TRBJ2-1; 13 bases line up with TRBD2. Germline V gene sequence: CDR1 SGHTA, CDR2 FQGTGA. This CDR3 is 19 amino acids long. With 5 bases clipped from V and 3 bases from J, the junction kept 13 bases outside the gene matches. The CDR3 coding sequence is TGTGCCAGCAGCGAAGCCGGGACTAGCGGGAACGGGGGCTACAATGAGCAGTTCTTC. Its translation: CASSEAGTSGNGGYNEQFF.

This chain joins TRBV6-2 or TRBV6-3 and TRBJ1-5, with unresolved D. Germline-derived CDR1 and CDR2 are MNHEY and SVGEGT. The CDR3 totals 12 residues. Trimming took 6 bases from V and 9 from J, leaving 12 bases between them. In nucleotides, the CDR3 is TGTGCCAGCAGCTCCGGGCCTTCGCCCCAGCATTTT. This sequence encodes CASSSGPSPQHF.

This clone was seen once. The chain uses TRBV5-1 and TRBJ1-4; no clear D gene. The CDR3 extends over 13 amino acids. V lost 9 bases and J lost 5, with 14 bases in between. CDR1 is SGHRS and CDR2 is YFSETQ in the germline V gene. The CDR3 region is CATCRSPNEKLFF. In DNA, the CDR3 is TGCGCCACCTGCAGGAGCCCAAATGAAAAACTGTTTTTT.

V is TRBV5-6 and J is TRBJ2-1; 8 bases align to TRBD2. The V segment lost 2 bases and the J segment 7 bases; nucleotides outside the gene matches: 8. This CDR3 is 15 amino acids long. Germline assignment: CDR1 SGHDT and CDR2 YYEEEE. In DNA, the CDR3 is TGTGCCAGCAGCTTTCCGGGGGGGGCCGGGAATGAGCAGTTCTTC. The encoded protein is CASSFPGGAGNEQFF.

The J gene is TRBJ2-5, the V gene TRBV15, with a weak D call TRBD1 (5 bases). The CDR3 has 13 residues. Germline CDR1 reads LNHNV; CDR2 reads YYDKDF (reference sequence). The V end lost 0 bases, the J end lost 5 bases, and 7 bases lay between the germline ends. This CDR3 is CATSREGVETQYF. In DNA, the CDR3 is TGTGCCACCAGCAGAGAAGGGGTCGAGACCCAGTACTTC. The full variable domain, with the rest looked up from reference TRBV15 and TRBJ2-5, is DAMVIQNPRYQVTQFGKPVTLSCSQTLNHNVMYWYQQKSSQAPKLLFHYYDKDFNNEADTPDNFQSRRPNTSFCFLDIRSPGLGDTAMYLCATSREGVETQYFGPGTRLLVL.

V is TRBV5-1 and J is TRBJ1-6, with TRBD1 identical over 9 bases. CDR1 is SGHRS and CDR2 is YFSETQ in the germline V gene. CDR3 length: 14 residues. The junction had 11 bases not matched to a gene; V was cut back by 9 bases and J by 10 bases. The CDR3 sequence: CANPRDRAYSPLHF. CDR3 nucleotides: TGCGCCAACCCCAGGGACAGGGCATACTCACCCCTCCACTTT.

The chain is built from TRBV9 and TRBJ1-3; 11 bases are a match to TRBD1. The CDR3 covers 15 residues. The ends lost 0 bases at V and 10 bases at J; junction bases unmatched: 6. Germline-derived CDR1 and CDR2 are SGDLS and YYNGEE. The CDR3: CASSVVDRGRRTIYF. DNA of the CDR3: TGTGCCAGCAGCGTAGTGGACAGGGGGCGGAGGACCATATATTTT.

The count of this clone is one. The CDR3 loop is CASSLPGLRQLNTGELFF. CDR3 coding DNA: TGTGCCAGCAGCCTGCCGGGACTACGTCAACTAAACACCGGGGAGCTGTTTTTT. The genes are TRBV3-1 (or the pseudogene TRBV3-2) and TRBJ2-2, with 7 positions matching TRBD2. The length of the CDR3 is 18 residues. CDR1 is LGHDT, CDR2 YNNKEL, per germline (reference sequence). Trimming took 4 bases from V and 2 from J; bases not matched to a gene: 13.

The chain employs TRBV24-1 and TRBJ1-2; D is undetermined. With 5 bases removed from V and 2 bases from J, the gap between germline ends came to 17 bases. Germline-derived CDR1 and CDR2 are KGHDR and SFDVKD. The CDR3 length is 16 residues. The CDR3 region has the DNA TGTGCCACCAGTGCCACCTGGGGAGGGCTCAACTATGGCTACACCTTC. This sequence encodes CATSATWGGLNYGYTF.

This chain joins TRBV7-8 and TRBJ1-1; D may be TRBD1 (5 bases). Germline V gene sequence: CDR1 SGHVS, CDR2 FQNEAQ. V dropped 1 base and J dropped 6 bases, with 21 bases sitting between them. This CDR3 is 17 amino acids long. The CDR3, as DNA: TGTGCCAGCAGCTTAGGGAGTCGGGGCAGGACTATGGCTGAAGCTTTCTTT. Protein product: CASSLGSRGRTMAEAFF.